This TCR beta chain comes out of a study of cytomegalovirus exposure and HLA in healthy donors. Study-wide context: An early data release held approximately 80 million unique TCRs from HLA-typed donors. Regarding the study as a whole: Some V segments, TRBV6-2 and TRBV6-3 among them, were indistinguishable and were therefore excluded.

This clone was counted once. The antigen remains unidentified. The junction shows a germline mismatch at one end, possibly a read error. The CDR3 contains 16 residues. CDR1 SEHNR and CDR2 FQNEAQ come from the germline V gene (reference sequence). This PCR relied on a set of 60 Vbeta primers and 13 Jbeta primers. TCRdb keeps only in-frame clones here, not all; method: immunoSEQ multiplex PCR. Here the sample spans around 160,000 clones, about three quarters being singletons. Input material: PBMCs. The V gene is TRBV7-9, the J gene TRBJ1-2, with 10 bases matching TRBD1. The sequence was obtained from a middle-aged woman in good health and CMV-seropositive. CDR3: CSSSLTRQGARYGYTF. As DNA, the CDR3 is TGTTCCAGCAGCCTAACCCGACAGGGGGCAAGATATGGCTACACCTTC.